The rows below give T cell receptor beta chains drawn from one sample of a study of cytomegalovirus exposure and HLA in healthy donors. Generated by immunoSEQ multiplex PCR, the TCRdb table keeps only in-frame clones and is missing some. Recorded for this sample: 90,000 to 130,000 clones. Input material: PBMCs. The receptors shown here come from a man aged 25 to 45 in good health and CMV-seronegative. The CDR3 runs from the conserved cysteine through the conserved F or W. A D gene is named only where the DNA matches it firmly.

>.|TRBJ2-2|TRBV5-1
TGCGCCAGCAGACCCGGACAGTCGAACACCGGGGAGCTGTTTTTT
CASRPGQSNTGELFF
>.|TRBJ1-2|TRBV19
TGTGCCAGTAGTATGGATGAGGAAGAGGGCTACACCTTC
CASSMDEEEGYTF
>.|TRBJ1-2|TRBV7-9
TGTGCCAGCAGCTCGGTAGGAGGCTATGGCTACACCTTC
CASSSVGGYGYTF
>TRBD1|TRBJ1-2|TRBV19
TGTGCCAGTAGTCTTACAGGGGCCGGCTACACCTTC
CASSLTGAGYTF
>.|TRBJ2-7|TRBV7-8
TGTGCCAGCAGCGGGCGAGGGATCTACGAGCAGTACTTC
CASSGRGIYEQYF
>.|TRBJ1-1|TRBV19
TGTGCCAGTAGTATAGGGGGCTTGAACACTGAAGCTTTCTTT
CASSIGGLNTEAFF
>TRBD1|TRBJ1-1|TRBV5-1
TGCGCCAGCAGGCGGGACAGGGGGCGGACTTTCACTGAAGCTTTCTTT
CASRRDRGRTFTEAFF
>TRBD1|TRBJ1-4|TRBV7-8
TGTGCCAGCAGCCAACGGACAGGGGAAGGTGAAAAACTGTTTTTT
CASSQRTGEGEKLFF
>.|TRBJ2-7|TRBV4-1
TGCGCCAGCAGCCAAGATGGACGGGGAACCTACGAGCAGTACTTC
CASSQDGRGTYEQYF
>TRBD2|TRBJ2-3|TRBV7-9
TGTGCCAGCAGCATCCCCGGGACTAGCGGGGGGGCCGCAGATACGCAGTATTTT
CASSIPGTSGGAADTQYF
>.|TRBJ1-2|TRBV9
TGTGCCAGCAGCGCCCTGTTCGGGGGAAAGGGCGGCTACACCTTC
CASSALFGGKGGYTF
>.|TRBJ2-4|TRBV5-1
TGCGCCAGCAGCTTGGAAGGCGGGGTGGGAAACATTCAGTACTTC
CASSLEGGVGNIQYF
>TRBD1|TRBJ1-4|TRBV27
TGTGCCAGCAGTCCGACAGGGATTAATGAAAAACTGTTTTTT
CASSPTGINEKLFF
>TRBD2|TRBJ2-3|TRBV30
TGTGCCTGGGACCCTAGCGGCTGGGGGGATACGCAGTATTTT
CAWDPSGWGDTQYF
>.|TRBJ2-5|TRBV20-1
TGCAGCTGGGGGGGCATTGGAACCCAGTACTTC
CSWGGIGTQYF
>.|TRBJ2-5|TRBV18
TGTGCCAGCTCACCACCGTCGGGTAGTTTCTCTCAGACCGCACGAGAGACCCAGTACTTC
CASSPPSGSFSQTARETQYF
>TRBD1|TRBJ2-3|TRBV6-1
TGTGCCAGCATTCTGTCCGGGACAGGGGGGGAAAAGTATTTT
CASILSGTGGEKYF
>TRBD1|TRBJ1-2|TRBV2
TGTGCCAGCAGTGAGGGTAACAGGGGGCAGGTCGGCTACACCTTC
CASSEGNRGQVGYTF
>TRBD1|TRBJ1-4|TRBV6-5
TGTGCCAGCAGCCGACAGGGGGCGGGTAATGAAAAACTGTTTTTT
CASSRQGAGNEKLFF
>TRBD1|TRBJ1-5|TRBV5-6
TGTGCCAGCAGCTTGGCCGGGACAGGGGGGAACAATCAGCCCCAGCATTTT
CASSLAGTGGNNQPQHF
>.|TRBJ2-1|TRBV4-2
TGTGCCAGCAGCCAAGATGGAGAGCCGTTCTTCTCCTACAATGAGCAGTTCTTC
CASSQDGEPFFSYNEQFF
>TRBD1|TRBJ1-4|TRBV10-3
TGTGCCATCAGTGAGGGGACAGGGTCAAGCGAAAAACTGTTTTTT
CAISEGTGSSEKLFF
>.|TRBJ2-5|TRBV30
TGTGCCTGGAGTGTGCCCCCCAAAGGGAGCGCCCAAGAGACCCAGTACTTC
CAWSVPPKGSAQETQYF
>TRBD1|TRBJ2-5|TRBV12-5
TGTGCTAGTGGTTTGGTAAGGGGGCTAGAGGCCCAGTACTTC
CASGLVRGLEAQYF
>TRBD2|TRBJ2-3|TRBV2
TGTGCCAGCAGTGAAAAAGTAGCGGGGGGACGGACGTATACGCAGTATTTT
CASSEKVAGGRTYTQYF
>TRBD2|TRBJ2-5|TRBV4-3
TGCGCCAGCAGCCAAGATCTTCCTACTAGCGGGGCGCCGCAAGAGACCCAGTACTTC
CASSQDLPTSGAPQETQYF
>TRBD1|TRBJ1-2|TRBV5-6
TGTGCCAGCAGCTTGATAAACGTACGGGACAGCTACAACTATGGCTACACCTTC
CASSLINVRDSYNYGYTF
>TRBD1|TRBJ2-7|TRBV11-2
TGTGCCAGCAGCTTAACCGGGACAGCTGCCTACGAGCAGTACTTC
CASSLTGTAAYEQYF
>.|TRBJ2-7|TRBV2
TGTGCCAGCAGTGAGCCAGTCGAGCAGTACTTC
CASSEPVEQYF
>TRBD1|TRBJ2-7|TRBV30
TGTGCCTGTGGACAGGGTGGGTCCTACGAGCAGTACTTC
CACGQGGSYEQYF
>.|TRBJ1-2|TRBV6-1
TGTGCCAGCAGTAAAACAGGGATAGCTAACTATGGCTACACCTTC
CASSKTGIANYGYTF
>.|TRBJ2-1|TRBV27
TGTGCCAGCAGTTTATGGCCGGGGGGCGCGTCCAATGAGCAGTTCTTC
CASSLWPGGASNEQFF
>TRBD1|TRBJ1-1|TRBV27
TGTGCCAGCAGTTTCAGGGGGCGAACTGAAGCTTTCTTT
CASSFRGRTEAFF
>.|TRBJ2-7|TRBV19
TGTGCCAGTAGTATTGGAGGGATGGGGGAGCAGTACTTC
CASSIGGMGEQYF
>.|TRBJ2-7|TRBV20-1
TGCAGTGCTCCCGCCCAGGGGGAGCAGTACTTC
CSAPAQGEQYF
>TRBD2|TRBJ2-1|TRBV15
TGTGCCACCAGCAGGCTAACTAGCGGGGGCTACAATGAGCAGTTCTTC
CATSRLTSGGYNEQFF
>.|TRBJ2-7|TRBV7-8
TGTGCCAGCACCTTCCGTCTGGGCCGGCAGGAGCAGTACTTC
CASTFRLGRQEQYF
>.|TRBJ1-6|TRBV6-5
TGTGCCAGCAGTTATCGGGAGGATTCACCCCTCCACTTT
CASSYREDSPLHF
>TRBD2|TRBJ2-7|TRBV4-2
TGTGCCAGCAGCCAAACCCGGGCGGCGGGGGGGTACGAGCAGTACTTC
CASSQTRAAGGYEQYF
>TRBD2|TRBJ2-3|TRBV5-1
TGCGCCAGCAGCGCAAGCGGGGGGGCGGGAGATACGCAGTATTTT
CASSASGGAGDTQYF
>TRBD1|TRBJ2-7|TRBV6-6
TGTGCCAGCAGTTACCCCGGGACAGGGGAACGGGTCGAGCAGTACTTC
CASSYPGTGERVEQYF
>TRBD1|TRBJ1-2|TRBV19
TGTGCCAGTAGTGTCGTCCCGGGACAGGGGAACTATGGCTACACCTTC
CASSVVPGQGNYGYTF
>TRBD1|TRBJ2-2|TRBV11-3
TGTGCCAGCAGCCCGGGGACAGGGAAAACCGGGGAGCTGTTTTTT
CASSPGTGKTGELFF
>TRBD2|TRBJ2-5|TRBV5-1
TGCGCCAGCAGCTACCTAGCGGGGGGGCCCGAGACCCAGTACTTC
CASSYLAGGPETQYF
>TRBD1|TRBJ2-5|TRBV18
TGTGCCAGCTCACCAGGGACAGGGGATGAAGAGACCCAGTACTTC
CASSPGTGDEETQYF
>.|TRBJ1-1|TRBV18
TGTGCCAGCTCACCACCGGGACTAGGGGACACTGAAGCTTTCTTT
CASSPPGLGDTEAFF
>TRBD1|TRBJ1-1|TRBV14
TGTGCCAGCAGCCAAATAGACAGGGGAAGGGGCACTGAAGCTTTCTTT
CASSQIDRGRGTEAFF